The text below deals with one T cell receptor beta chain. Its cognate antigen is unknown. Method: immunoSEQ multiplex PCR; TCRdb's copy keeps in-frame clones and lacks some. The sample has over 10,000 clones, none seen only once. Cyclophosphamide on days +3 and +4 followed busulfan-fludarabine conditioning and a marrow graft. This sample stems from a study of T cells after posttransplantation cyclophosphamide. Per germline, CDR1 SGDLS and CDR2 YYNGEE. V gave up 0 bases and J gave up 6 bases, with 10 bases separating them. This CDR3 region has 14 residues. Study conclusions and caveats: Donor-recipient repertoire similarity was low at 1-2 months, rising over year one. TRB clonality was highly associated with recipient CMV seropositivity and reactivation. Blood and skin or GI T cell repertoires showed limited TRB overlap.

The origin of this receptor is a female patient aged 35-55 years who received an allogeneic stem cell transplant from an unrelated donor, was CMV-positive, and had acute GVHD only. Some T cells may possibly be graft donor cells. V is TRBV9 and J is TRBJ1-3; possibly TRBD1 for D (6 bases). The input for sequencing was PBMCs, taken after allogeneic stem cell transplant with posttransplant cyclophosphamide. The CDR3 spells CASSVGGQKNTIYF. The CDR3 DNA is TGTGCCAGCAGCGTAGGTGGACAGAAAAACACCATATATTTT.